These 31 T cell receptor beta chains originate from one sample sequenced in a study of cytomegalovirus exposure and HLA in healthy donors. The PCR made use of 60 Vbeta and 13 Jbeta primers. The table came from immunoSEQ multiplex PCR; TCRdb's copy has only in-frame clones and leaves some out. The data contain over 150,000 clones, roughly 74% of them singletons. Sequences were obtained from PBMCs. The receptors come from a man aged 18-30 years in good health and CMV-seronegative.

CDR3 nucleotides: TGTGCCAGCTCACCGAACCGGGATGCCCCCAACGAGCAGTACTTC. Its protein product is CASSPNRDAPNEQYF. The chain links TRBV18 to TRBJ2-7; D is possibly TRBD2 (5 bases). CDR1 and CDR2 from the germline V gene are KGHSH and LQKENI. This CDR3 comprises 15 residues. V lost 3 bases, J lost 5 bases, and 17 bases lay in between.

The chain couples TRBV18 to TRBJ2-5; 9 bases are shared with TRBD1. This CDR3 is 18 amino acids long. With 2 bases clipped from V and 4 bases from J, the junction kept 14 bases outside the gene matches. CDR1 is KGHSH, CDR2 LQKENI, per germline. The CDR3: CASSPVSGTGLSGETQYF. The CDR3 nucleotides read TGTGCCAGCTCACCAGTCTCTGGGACAGGGTTATCGGGAGAGACCCAGTACTTC.

CDR3 in DNA: TGTGCCAGTAGTATAGGGTCTAGCGGGGGGGCCTACAATGAGCAGTTCTTC. It translates to CASSIGSSGGAYNEQFF. The chain is built from TRBV19 and TRBJ2-1; TRBD2 matches at 12 bases. The V segment lost 1 base and the J segment 2 bases; nucleotides outside the gene matches: 3. Germline V lookup: CDR1 LNHDA, CDR2 SQIVND (reference sequence). The length of the CDR3 is 17 residues.

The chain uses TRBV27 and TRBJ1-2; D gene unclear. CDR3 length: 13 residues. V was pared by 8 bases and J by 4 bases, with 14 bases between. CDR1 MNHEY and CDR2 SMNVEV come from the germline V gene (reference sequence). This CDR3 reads CASAGTIGYGYTF. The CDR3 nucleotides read TGTGCCAGCGCAGGTACCATCGGCTATGGCTACACCTTC.

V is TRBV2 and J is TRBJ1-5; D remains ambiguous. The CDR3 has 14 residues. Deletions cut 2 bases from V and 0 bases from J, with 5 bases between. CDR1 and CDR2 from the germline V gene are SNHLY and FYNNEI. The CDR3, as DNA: TGTGCCAGCAGTGAATCTTATAGCAATCAGCCCCAGCATTTT. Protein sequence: CASSESYSNQPQHF.

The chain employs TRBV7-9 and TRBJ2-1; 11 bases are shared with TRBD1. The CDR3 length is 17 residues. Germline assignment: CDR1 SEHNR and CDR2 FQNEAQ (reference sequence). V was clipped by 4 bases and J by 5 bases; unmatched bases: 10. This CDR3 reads CASSSPMGQGVNNEQFF. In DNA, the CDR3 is TGTGCCAGCAGCTCCCCGATGGGACAGGGGGTTAACAATGAGCAGTTCTTC.

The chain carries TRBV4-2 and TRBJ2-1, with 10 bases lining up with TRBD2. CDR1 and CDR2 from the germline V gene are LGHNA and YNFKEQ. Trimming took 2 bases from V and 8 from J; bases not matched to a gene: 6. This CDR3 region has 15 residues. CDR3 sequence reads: CASSQSGGAADEQFF. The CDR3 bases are TGTGCCAGCAGCCAAAGCGGGGGGGCCGCGGATGAGCAGTTCTTC.

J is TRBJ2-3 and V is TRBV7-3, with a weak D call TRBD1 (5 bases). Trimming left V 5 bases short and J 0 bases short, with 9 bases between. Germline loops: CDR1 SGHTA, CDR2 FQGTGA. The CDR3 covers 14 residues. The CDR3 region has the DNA TGTGCCAGCAGCCCTAGACAGAGCACAGATACGCAGTATTTT. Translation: CASSPRQSTDTQYF.

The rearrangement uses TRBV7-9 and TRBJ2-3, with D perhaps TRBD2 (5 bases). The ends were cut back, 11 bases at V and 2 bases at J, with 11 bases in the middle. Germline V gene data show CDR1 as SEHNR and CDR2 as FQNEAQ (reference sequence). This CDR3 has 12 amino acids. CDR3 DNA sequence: TGTGCCGGCCAACTAGACACAGATACGCAGTATTTT. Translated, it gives CAGQLDTDTQYF.

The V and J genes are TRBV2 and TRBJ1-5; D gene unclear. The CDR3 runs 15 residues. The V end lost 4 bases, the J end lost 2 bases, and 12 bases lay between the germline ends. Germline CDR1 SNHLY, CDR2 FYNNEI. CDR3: CASSVEGAGNQPQHF. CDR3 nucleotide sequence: TGTGCCAGCAGTGTAGAGGGCGCCGGCAATCAGCCCCAGCATTTT.

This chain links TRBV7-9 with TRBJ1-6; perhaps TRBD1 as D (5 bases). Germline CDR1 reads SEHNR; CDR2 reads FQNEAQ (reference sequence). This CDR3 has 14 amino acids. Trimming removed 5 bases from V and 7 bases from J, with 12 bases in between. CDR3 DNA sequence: TGTGCCAGCAGCCCCCGACAGAGAAATTCACCCCTCCACTTT. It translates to CASSPRQRNSPLHF.

The CDR3 sequence: CASSLGTGGETQYF. In DNA, the CDR3 is TGTGCCAGTAGTTTGGGGACAGGGGGAGAGACCCAGTACTTC. The chain recombines TRBV19 with TRBJ2-5; 11 nucleotides match TRBD1. The CDR3 is 14 amino acids. Losses at the gene ends were 5 bases for V and 4 bases for J; bases not matched to a gene: 3. The V gene's germline CDR1 is LNHDA and CDR2 SQIVND (reference sequence).

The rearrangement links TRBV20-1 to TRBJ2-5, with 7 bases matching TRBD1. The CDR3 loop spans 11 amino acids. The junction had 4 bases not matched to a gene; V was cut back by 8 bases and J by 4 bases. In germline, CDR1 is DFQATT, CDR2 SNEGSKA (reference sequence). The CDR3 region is CSQGDRETQYF. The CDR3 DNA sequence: TGCAGTCAGGGGGACCGAGAGACCCAGTACTTC.

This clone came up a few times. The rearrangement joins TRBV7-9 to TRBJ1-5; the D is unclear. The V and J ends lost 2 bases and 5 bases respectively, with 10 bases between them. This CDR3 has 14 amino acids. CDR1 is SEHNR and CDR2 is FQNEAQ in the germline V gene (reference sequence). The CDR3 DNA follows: TGTGCCAGCAGCTTAAATTACGAGTATCAGCCCCAGCATTTT. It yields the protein CASSLNYEYQPQHF. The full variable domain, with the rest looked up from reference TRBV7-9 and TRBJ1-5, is DTGVSQNPRHKITKRGQNVTFRCDPISEHNRLYWYRQTLGQGPEFLTYFQNEAQLEKSRLLSDRFSAERPKGSFSTLEIQRTEQGDSAMYLCASSLNYEYQPQHFGDGTRLSIL.

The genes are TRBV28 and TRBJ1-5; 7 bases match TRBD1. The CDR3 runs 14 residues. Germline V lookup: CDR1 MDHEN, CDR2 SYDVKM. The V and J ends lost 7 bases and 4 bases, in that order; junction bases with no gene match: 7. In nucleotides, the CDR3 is TGTGCCAGCACCCTAAGACAGGGTAATCAGCCCCAGCATTTT. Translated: CASTLRQGNQPQHF.

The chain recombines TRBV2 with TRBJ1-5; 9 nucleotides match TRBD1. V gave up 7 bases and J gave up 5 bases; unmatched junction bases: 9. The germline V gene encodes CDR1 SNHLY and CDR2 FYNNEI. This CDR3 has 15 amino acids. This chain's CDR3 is CASTPRQGVYQPQHF. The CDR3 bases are TGTGCCAGCACCCCCCGACAGGGGGTCTATCAGCCCCAGCATTTT.

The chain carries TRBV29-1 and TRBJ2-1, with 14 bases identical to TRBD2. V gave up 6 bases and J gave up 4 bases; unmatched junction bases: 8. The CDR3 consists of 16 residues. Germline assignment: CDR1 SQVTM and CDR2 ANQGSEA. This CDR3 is CSVPGTSGGSYNEQFF. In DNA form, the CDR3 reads TGCAGCGTACCGGGGACTAGCGGGGGTTCGTACAATGAGCAGTTCTTC.

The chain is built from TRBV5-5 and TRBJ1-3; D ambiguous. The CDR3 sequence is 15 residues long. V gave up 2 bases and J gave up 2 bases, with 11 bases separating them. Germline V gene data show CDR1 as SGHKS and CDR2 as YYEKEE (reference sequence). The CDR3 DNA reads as TGTGCCAGCAGCTTTAGGGAGACGACTGGAAACACCATATATTTT. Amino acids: CASSFRETTGNTIYF. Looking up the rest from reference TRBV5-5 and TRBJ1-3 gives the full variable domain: DAGVTQSPTHLIKTRGQQVTLRCSPISGHKSVSWYQQVLGQGPQFIFQYYEKEERGRGNFPDRFSARQFPNYSSELNVNALLLGDSALYLCASSFRETTGNTIYFGEGSWLTVV.

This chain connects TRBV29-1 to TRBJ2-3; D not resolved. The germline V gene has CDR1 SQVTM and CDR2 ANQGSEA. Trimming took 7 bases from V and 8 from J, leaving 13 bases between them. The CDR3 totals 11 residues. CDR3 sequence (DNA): TGCAGCGGGTACTATACACTTACGCAGTATTTT. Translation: CSGYYTLTQYF.

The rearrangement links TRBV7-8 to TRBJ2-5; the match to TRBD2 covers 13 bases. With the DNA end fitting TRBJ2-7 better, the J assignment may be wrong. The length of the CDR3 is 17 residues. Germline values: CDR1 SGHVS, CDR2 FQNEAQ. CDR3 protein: CASSWGLAGTQSYEQYF. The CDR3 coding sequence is TGTGCCAGCAGCTGGGGACTAGCGGGGACCCAGAGCTACGAGCAGTACTTC.

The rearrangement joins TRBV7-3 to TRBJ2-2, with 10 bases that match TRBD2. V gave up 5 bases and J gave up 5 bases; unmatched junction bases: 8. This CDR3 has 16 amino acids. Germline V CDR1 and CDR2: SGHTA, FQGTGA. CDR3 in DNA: TGTGCCAGCAGCCCCACCCCTAGCGGGGGTACCGGGGAGCTGTTTTTT. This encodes CASSPTPSGGTGELFF.

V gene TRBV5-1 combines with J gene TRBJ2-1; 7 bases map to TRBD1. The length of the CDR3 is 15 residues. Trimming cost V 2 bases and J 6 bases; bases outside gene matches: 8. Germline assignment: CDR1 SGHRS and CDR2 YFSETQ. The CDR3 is CASSLRQGARNEQFF. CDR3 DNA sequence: TGCGCCAGCAGCTTACGACAGGGTGCCCGCAATGAGCAGTTCTTC.

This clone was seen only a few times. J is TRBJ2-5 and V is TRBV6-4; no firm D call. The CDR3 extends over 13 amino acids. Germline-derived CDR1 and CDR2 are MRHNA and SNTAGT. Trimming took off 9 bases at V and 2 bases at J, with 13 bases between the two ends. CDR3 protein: CASLLERQETQYF. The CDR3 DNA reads TGTGCCAGTTTGTTAGAACGACAAGAGACCCAGTACTTC.

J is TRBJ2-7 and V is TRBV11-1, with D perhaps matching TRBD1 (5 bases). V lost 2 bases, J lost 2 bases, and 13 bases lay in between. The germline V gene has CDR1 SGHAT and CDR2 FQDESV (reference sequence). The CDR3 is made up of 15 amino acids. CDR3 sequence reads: CASSLRPLGPYEQYV. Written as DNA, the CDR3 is TGTGCCAGCAGCTTACGTCCTCTGGGGCCCTACGAGCAGTACGTC.

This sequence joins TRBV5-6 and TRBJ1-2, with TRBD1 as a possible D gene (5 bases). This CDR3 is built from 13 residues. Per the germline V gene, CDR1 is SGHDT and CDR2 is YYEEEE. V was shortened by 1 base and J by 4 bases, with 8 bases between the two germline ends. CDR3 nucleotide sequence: TGTGCCAGCAGCTTGTGGCAGGGCTATGGCTACACCTTC. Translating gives CASSLWQGYGYTF.

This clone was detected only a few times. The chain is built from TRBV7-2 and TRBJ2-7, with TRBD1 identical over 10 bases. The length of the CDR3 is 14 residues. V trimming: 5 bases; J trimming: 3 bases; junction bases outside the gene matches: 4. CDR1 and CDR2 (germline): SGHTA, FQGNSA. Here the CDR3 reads CASSPRTGGYEQYV. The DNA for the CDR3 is TGTGCCAGCAGCCCCCGGACAGGGGGCTACGAGCAGTACGTC.

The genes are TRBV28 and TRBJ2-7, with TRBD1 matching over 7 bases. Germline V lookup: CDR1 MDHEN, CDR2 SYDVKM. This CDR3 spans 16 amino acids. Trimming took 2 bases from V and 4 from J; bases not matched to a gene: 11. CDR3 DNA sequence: TGTGCCAGCAGTTTAGAAGGGGGCGGGTTCAGGTACGAGCAGTACTTC. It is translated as CASSLEGGGFRYEQYF.

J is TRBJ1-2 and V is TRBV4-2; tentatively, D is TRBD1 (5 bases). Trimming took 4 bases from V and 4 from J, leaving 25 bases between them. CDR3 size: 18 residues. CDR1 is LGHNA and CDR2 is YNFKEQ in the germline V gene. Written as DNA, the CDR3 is TGTGCCAGCAGCCGTAGACAGCCTTTTCTCGTTAGATTCTATGGCTACACCTTC. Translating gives CASSRRQPFLVRFYGYTF.

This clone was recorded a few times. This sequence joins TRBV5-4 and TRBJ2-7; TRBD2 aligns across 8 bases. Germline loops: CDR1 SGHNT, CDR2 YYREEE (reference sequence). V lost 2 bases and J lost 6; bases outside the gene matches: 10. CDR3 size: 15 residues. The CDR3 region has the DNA TGTGCCAGCAGCTTTTCGGGGGGGGCCTTCTCCGAGCAGTACGTC. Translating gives CASSFSGGAFSEQYV.

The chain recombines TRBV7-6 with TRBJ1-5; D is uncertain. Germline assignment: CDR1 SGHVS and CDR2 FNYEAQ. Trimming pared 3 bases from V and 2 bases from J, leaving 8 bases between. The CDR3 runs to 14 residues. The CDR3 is CASSLRGRNQPQHF. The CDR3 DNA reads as TGTGCCAGCAGCTTGCGGGGTCGCAATCAGCCCCAGCATTTT. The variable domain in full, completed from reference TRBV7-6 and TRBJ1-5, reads GAGVSQSPRYKVTKRGQDVALRCDPISGHVSLYWYRQALGQGPEFLTYFNYEAQQDKSGLPNDRFSAERPEGSISTLTIQRTEQRDSAMYRCASSLRGRNQPQHFGDGTRLSIL.

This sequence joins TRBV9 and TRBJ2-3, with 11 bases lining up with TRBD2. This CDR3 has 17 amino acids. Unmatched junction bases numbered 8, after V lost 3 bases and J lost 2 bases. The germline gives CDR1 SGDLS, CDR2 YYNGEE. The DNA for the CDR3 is TGTGCCAGCAGCGACCGGCCTAGCGGGGGGTACACAGATACGCAGTATTTT. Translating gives CASSDRPSGGYTDTQYF. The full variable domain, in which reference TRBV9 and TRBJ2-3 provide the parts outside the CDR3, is DSGVTQTPKHLITATGQRVTLRCSPRSGDLSVYWYQQSLDQGLQFLIQYYNGEERAKGNILERFSAQQFPDLHSELNLSSLELGDSALYFCASSDRPSGGYTDTQYFGPGTRLTVL.